Listed below are T cell receptor beta chains from one sample, sequenced in a study of early T cells in non-severe SARS-CoV-2 infection. TCRdb analysed the 5' RACE reads with MiXCR anew, one entry per CDR3 protein. The top ten clones hold roughly 12% of a sample with tens of thousands of distinct CDR3 sequences, around 6.1% of them seen once. The sequenced material came from whole blood. The source of these receptors is an adult who was a healthcare worker with PCR-confirmed SARS-CoV-2 infection or an uninfected control (not recorded which). The CDR3 runs from the conserved cysteine through the conserved F or W. The order of the fields is V gene, clone size, D gene, J gene, CDR3 length, CDR3 DNA, CDR3 protein. The D gene is left open where the match is weak. The listing skips clone size in some rows; elsewhere it reads once, few, many or a size class.

TRBV20-1	many	NA	TRBJ2-3	13	TGCAGTGCTAAAGGGGAGAACACAGATACGCAGTATTTT	CSAKGENTDTQYF
TRBV7-6	NA	NA	TRBJ2-3	16	TGTGCCAGCAGCTTCGGGGCATCGGGCTACACAGATACGCAGTATTTT	CASSFGASGYTDTQYF
TRBV20-1	many	TRBD1	TRBJ1-2	13	TGCAGTGCTAAGGACAGGGGCCTCTATGGCTACACCTTC	CSAKDRGLYGYTF
TRBV27	many	NA	TRBJ1-5	15	TGTGCCAGCAGTATCTCGGGCCCCCATGAGCGGCCCCAGCATTTT	CASSISGPHERPQHF
TRBV6-5	few	TRBD1	TRBJ1-6	15	TGTGCCAGCAGTTATTTGGGACAGGTCTCTTCACCCCTCCACTTT	CASSYLGQVSSPLHF
TRBV21-1	many	NA	TRBJ1-1	15	TGTGCCAGCAGCAAAACCATAACCAGGCGGCCTGAAGCTTTCTTT	CASSKTITRRPEAFF
TRBV13	many	TRBD1	TRBJ1-2	15	TGTGCCAGCAGCCAGCTTACCGGGACAGAGGATGGCTACACCTTC	CASSQLTGTEDGYTF
TRBV19	many	NA	TRBJ2-1	12	TGTGCCAGTAGTACCTCCAGGGCCACCCAGTTCTTC	CASSTSRATQFF
TRBV6-5	many	NA	TRBJ1-1	14	TGTGCCAGCAGTTACCTGGACAGGAACACTGAAGCTTTCTTT	CASSYLDRNTEAFF
TRBV6-5	few	NA	TRBJ2-1	15	TGTGCCAGCAGTTACTCGTTGGTCTCCTACAATGAGCAGTTCTTC	CASSYSLVSYNEQFF
TRBV7-6	NA	TRBD2	TRBJ2-1	18	TGTGCCAGCAGCAAGACTAGCGGGGCCCCCCGGGTCCACAATGAGCAGTTCTTC	CASSKTSGAPRVHNEQFF
TRBV6-6	many	NA	TRBJ1-5	13	TGTGCCAGCATAGGGGGGGAAGGTCAGCCCCAGCATTTT	CASIGGEGQPQHF
TRBV5-1	many	TRBD1	TRBJ2-1	15	TGCGCCAGCAGCTTAGGGACAGGGCCATACAATGAGCAGTTCTTC	CASSLGTGPYNEQFF
TRBV11-2	few	TRBD2	TRBJ2-7	16	TGTGCCAGCAGCTTAGCGGTCAGTCTAGCGGCCTACGAGCAGTACTTC	CASSLAVSLAAYEQYF
TRBV7-9	NA	NA	TRBJ2-4	15	TGTGCCAGCAGCCCGGACGGTCGCACCAAAAACATTCAGTACTTC	CASSPDGRTKNIQYF
TRBV13	few	NA	TRBJ1-1	13	TGTGCCAGCACCAAAGCGGAGGGCACTGAAGCTTTCTTT	CASTKAEGTEAFF
TRBV4-3	many	NA	TRBJ1-3	16	TGCGCCAGCAGCCAAATAGGGAGTTTCAGTGGAAACACCATATATTTT	CASSQIGSFSGNTIYF
TRBV12-5	few	NA	TRBJ2-3	12	TGTGCTAGTGGTTTGGACACAGATACGCAGTATTTT	CASGLDTDTQYF
TRBV30	few	NA	TRBJ2-7	15	TGTGCCTGGAGTGTACGGGCAGTGTGGCCGGGGGAGCAGTACTTC	CAWSVRAVWPGEQYF
TRBV28	many	TRBD1	TRBJ1-4	15	TGTGCCAGCAGTGCTTACAGGGGAGGAGGTGAAAAACTGTTTTTT	CASSAYRGGGEKLFF
TRBV2	NA	TRBD2	TRBJ2-1	14	TGTGCCAGCAGTGAAAGGGAGGGTATAAATGAGCAGTTCTTC	CASSEREGINEQFF
TRBV2	NA	TRBD2	TRBJ2-3	16	TGTGCCAGCAGTGAAGGAGGGCGGGGGGGCCGAGATACGCAGTATTTT	CASSEGGRGGRDTQYF
TRBV20-1	many	NA	TRBJ2-1	12	TGCAGTGCTAGAGAGGAAGGTAATGAGCAGTTCTTC	CSAREEGNEQFF
TRBV7-9	few	NA	TRBJ1-6	16	TGTGCCAGCAGCACCGCCATAGGCTCCTATAATTCACCCCTCCACTTT	CASSTAIGSYNSPLHF
TRBV20-1	many	TRBD1	TRBJ1-6	14	TGCAGTGCTCCAGGACAGGCATATAATTCACCCCTCCACTTT	CSAPGQAYNSPLHF
TRBV11-2	few	NA	TRBJ2-3	14	TGTGCCAGCAGCTTCGAAGGCAACTCAGATACGCAGTATTTT	CASSFEGNSDTQYF
TRBV5-1	NA	TRBD2	TRBJ2-7	14	TGCGCCAGCGGCCCGACTAGCGGGGAGAACGAGCAGTACTTC	CASGPTSGENEQYF
TRBV15	many	NA	TRBJ2-5	14	TGTGCCACCAGCAGAGAGGCAGCTGCAGAGACCCAGTACTTC	CATSREAAAETQYF
TRBV6-1	NA	TRBD1	TRBJ2-5	14	TGTGCCAGCAGTTACACAGGGGCCCAAGAGACCCAGTACTTC	CASSYTGAQETQYF
TRBV10-3	few	TRBD1	TRBJ1-1	17	TGTGCCATCAGTGAGCGGCGAGGACAGGGGATTAACACTGAAGCTTTCTTT	CAISERRGQGINTEAFF
TRBV4-1	many	NA	TRBJ1-5	13	TGCGCCAGCAGCCAAGAAGAGGGTCGGCCCCAGCATTTT	CASSQEEGRPQHF
TRBV14	many	TRBD2	TRBJ2-3	13	TGTGCCAGCAGCCCCCGGACTAGCGGGGAGCAGTATTTT	CASSPRTSGEQYF
TRBV5-1	NA	NA	TRBJ2-4	14	TGCGCCAGCAGCTTGGAAGGAGCCAAAAACATTCAGTACTTC	CASSLEGAKNIQYF
TRBV5-1	many	NA	TRBJ2-1	12	TGCGCCAGCAGCTTATACGGTAATGAGCAGTTCTTC	CASSLYGNEQFF
TRBV5-5	many	NA	TRBJ2-5	16	TGTGCCAGCAGCTCCTTTTCTCGGGCCGACGCGGGGACCCAGTACTTC	CASSSFSRADAGTQYF
TRBV19	many	NA	TRBJ1-4	14	TGTGCCAGTAGTAAGTCGGGGGACCATGAAAAACTGTTTTTT	CASSKSGDHEKLFF
TRBV9	few	NA	TRBJ1-1	14	TGTGCCAGCAGCGTAGACCATCTGAACACTGAAGCTTTCTTT	CASSVDHLNTEAFF
TRBV9	few	NA	TRBJ2-3	15	TGTGCCAGCAGCGTAGCAGCAGGAAGGACAGATACGCAGTATTTT	CASSVAAGRTDTQYF
TRBV30	NA	TRBD1	TRBJ1-5	13	TGTGCCTGGAGTGGGACAGGGGACCAGCCCCAGCATTTT	CAWSGTGDQPQHF
TRBV5-6	many	TRBD1	TRBJ2-7	16	TGTGCCAGCAGCTCCGGACAGGGCCTAATAGGGTACGAGCAGTACTTC	CASSSGQGLIGYEQYF
TRBV4-1	many	NA	TRBJ1-3	13	TGCGCCAGCAGCCAAGATCTCCCTAACACCATATATTTT	CASSQDLPNTIYF
TRBV28	many	NA	TRBJ1-6	14	TGTGCCAGCAGTTCCGGGACGGCTAACTCACCCCTCCACTTT	CASSSGTANSPLHF
TRBV5-1	many	NA	TRBJ1-1	15	TGCGCCAGCAGGGCAGACACGTCAACGGGTACTGAAGCTTTCTTT	CASRADTSTGTEAFF
TRBV12-3/TRBV12-4	NA	NA	TRBJ2-3	14	TGTGCCAGCAGTTTCCTGGGCCCGCGGGATACGCAGTATTTT	CASSFLGPRDTQYF
TRBV20-1	NA	NA	TRBJ1-1	15	TGCAGTGCTAGAAATGTTGACAGAAAGAACACTGAAGCTTTCTTT	CSARNVDRKNTEAFF
TRBV13	many	NA	TRBJ1-1	16	TGTGCCAGCAGCTTATTTAGGGAGACTCCGAACACTGAAGCTTTCTTT	CASSLFRETPNTEAFF
TRBV12-3/TRBV12-4	few	NA	TRBJ2-2	14	TGTGCCAGCATTCCAGGTCACAGACCCGGGGAGCTGTTTTTT	CASIPGHRPGELFF
TRBV4-3	many	NA	TRBJ2-7	15	TGCGCCAGCAGCCAAGATCCCAGTTCCCTCTACGAGCAGTACTTC	CASSQDPSSLYEQYF
TRBV20-1	few	TRBD2	TRBJ2-5	13	TGCAGTGCTAGAGTTAGCGGGCCAGAGACCCAGTACTTC	CSARVSGPETQYF
TRBV20-1	many	NA	TRBJ1-6	14	TGCAGTGCCATCCCAGGACAGAGTAATTCACCCCTCCACTTT	CSAIPGQSNSPLHF
TRBV28	many	TRBD1	TRBJ1-6	13	TGTGCCGGGCAGGGGGACATAAATTCACCCCTCCACTTT	CAGQGDINSPLHF
TRBV28	many	TRBD1	TRBJ2-5	13	TGTGCCAGCAGGGGGGACAGCGTCGAGACCCAGTACTTC	CASRGDSVETQYF
TRBV12-3/TRBV12-4	NA	TRBD1	TRBJ1-2	13	TGTGCCAGCAGGACAGGGAGAAGCTATGGCTACACCTTC	CASRTGRSYGYTF